Sequencing of this TCR beta chain was carried out in a study of cytomegalovirus exposure and HLA in healthy donors. Overall study findings and caveats: TCR beta chains associated with HLA were, in a later analysis, more clonally expanded than equally common others.

About this clone itself: Its antigen is unidentified.

13 Jbeta primers and 60 Vbeta primers were used for the PCR. Only in-frame clones appear in the TCRdb table, and some are missing; sequencing was by immunoSEQ multiplex PCR. The table has roughly 200,000 clones, around four fifths seen once; the top ten hold roughly 2.5%. The CDR3 contains 17 residues. In germline, CDR1 is SNHLY, CDR2 FYNNEI. Losses at the gene ends were 8 bases for V and 0 bases for J; bases not matched to a gene: 12. This chain links TRBV2 with TRBJ1-1, with 10 bases matching TRBD1. The sample was PBMCs. The clonotype originates from an older woman in good health and CMV-seropositive. The CDR3 bases are TGTGCCAGCGTTACTTTGCGGGGACAGGGGATGAACACTGAAGCTTTCTTT. Its protein is CASVTLRGQGMNTEAFF.